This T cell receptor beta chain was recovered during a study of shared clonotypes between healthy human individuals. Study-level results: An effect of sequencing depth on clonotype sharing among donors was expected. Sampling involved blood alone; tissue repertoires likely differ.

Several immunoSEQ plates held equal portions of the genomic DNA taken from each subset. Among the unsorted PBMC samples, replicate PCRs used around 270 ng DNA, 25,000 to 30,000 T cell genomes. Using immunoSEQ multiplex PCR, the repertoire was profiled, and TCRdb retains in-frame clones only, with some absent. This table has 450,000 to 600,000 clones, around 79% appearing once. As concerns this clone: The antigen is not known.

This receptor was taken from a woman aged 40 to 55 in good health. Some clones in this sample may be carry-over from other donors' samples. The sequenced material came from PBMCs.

Written as DNA, the CDR3 is TGTGCCAGCACCCGAGAGGCTAGCGGGAGCGCTGAGCAGTTCTTC. As protein: CASTREASGSAEQFF. The rearrangement joins TRBV2 to TRBJ2-1, with TRBD2 matching over 10 bases. V was pared by 7 bases and J by 9 bases, with 12 bases of the junction left unmatched. Germline assignment: CDR1 SNHLY and CDR2 FYNNEI. CDR3 length equals 15 residues.